This T cell receptor beta chain was recorded in a study of vaccination effects on CD4 cells after COVID-19. As for the study in general: All study participants received two doses of BNT162b2 or mRNA-1273 vaccine. Sample provision by two convalescent patients occurred 16 days and one week before vaccination.

TCRdb's table, derived via immunoSEQ multiplex PCR, lists solely in-frame clones and lacks some. The table has about 45,000 clones, about three quarters seen once. Points on this clone: As yet, its antigen is unknown.

V shed 9 bases and J shed 6 bases, with 3 bases lying between them. This CDR3 comprises 9 residues. Germline V gene sequence: CDR1 LNHDA, CDR2 SQIVND (reference sequence). Antigen-specific CD4+ T cells were expanded (with viral peptide pools) by the ViraFEST assay ahead of sequencing. Culture proceeded for approximately 9 days, and CD4+ T cells were then isolated. The person had a PCR-confirmed SARS-CoV-2 infection during March to December 2020. Half-medium replacement with IL-2 medium occurred on days 3 and 7. This rearrangement joins TRBV19 to TRBJ1-5; no clear D. This specimen was CD4+ T cells from PBMCs cultured with a peptide pool, taken before COVID-19 vaccination. The source of this sequence is a human donor who had a prior SARS-CoV-2 infection. The CDR3: CASPQPQHF. In nucleotides, the CDR3 is TGTGCCAGCCCTCAGCCCCAGCATTTT. Full variable domain (outside the CDR3, taken from reference TRBV19 and TRBJ1-5): DGGITQSPKYLFRKEGQNVTLSCEQNLNHDAMYWYRQDPGQGLRLIYYSQIVNDFQKGDIAEGYSVSREKKESFPLTVTSAQKNPTAFYLCASPQPQHFGDGTRLSIL.